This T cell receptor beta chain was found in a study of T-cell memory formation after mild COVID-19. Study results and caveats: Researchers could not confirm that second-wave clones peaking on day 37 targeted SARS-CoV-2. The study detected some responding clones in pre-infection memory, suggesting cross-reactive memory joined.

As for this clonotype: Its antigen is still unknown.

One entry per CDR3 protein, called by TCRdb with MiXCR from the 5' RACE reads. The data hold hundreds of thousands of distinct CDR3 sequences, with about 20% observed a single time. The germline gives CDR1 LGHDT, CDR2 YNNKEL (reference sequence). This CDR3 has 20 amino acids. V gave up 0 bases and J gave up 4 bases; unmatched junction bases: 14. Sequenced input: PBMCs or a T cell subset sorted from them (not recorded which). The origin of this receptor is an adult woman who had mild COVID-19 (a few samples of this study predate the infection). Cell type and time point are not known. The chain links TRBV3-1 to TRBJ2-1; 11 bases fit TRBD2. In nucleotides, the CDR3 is TGTGCCAGCAGCCAAGATTATAGCGAAGGGGGACTAGCGGCTTACAATGAGCAGTTCTTC. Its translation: CASSQDYSEGGLAAYNEQFF.